The rows below give T cell receptor beta chains drawn from one sample of a study of blood T cell repertoires in COVID-19. Libraries were prepared by immunoSEQ multiplex PCR; TCRdb keeps only in-frame clonotypes and omits some of them. The table includes 350,000 or so clones, 92% detected once. The sequenced material came from PBMCs or T cells enriched from blood (not recorded which). These receptor sequences come from a woman in her thirties who had recovered from COVID-19. Both conserved end residues are part of each CDR3. A D gene is named only where the DNA matches it firmly.

D gene,V gene,J gene,CDR3 protein,CDR3 DNA
TRBD2,TRBV14,TRBJ2-3,CASSPTGGYTDTQYF,TGTGCCAGCAGCCCCACGGGAGGATACACAGATACGCAGTATTTT
.,TRBV18,TRBJ1-2,CASSPGQENYGYTF,TGTGCCAGCTCACCGGGACAAGAAAACTATGGCTACACCTTC
.,TRBV19,TRBJ2-2,CASSFRGGRELFF,TGTGCCAGTAGTTTCCGGGGTGGTAGGGAGCTGTTTTTT
TRBD2,TRBV27,TRBJ2-7,CASSLFPLSGGPYEQYF,TGTGCCAGCAGTTTATTTCCCCTTAGCGGGGGCCCCTACGAGCAGTACTTC
.,TRBV7-9,TRBJ1-1,CASRLTAENTEAFF,TGTGCCAGCAGGCTTACGGCGGAAAACACTGAAGCTTTCTTT
TRBD2,TRBV11-3,TRBJ2-5,CASRFTSGVQETQYF,TGTGCCAGCAGATTTACAAGCGGGGTCCAAGAGACCCAGTACTTC
.,TRBV12-5,TRBJ1-5,CASLREADGQPQHF,TGTGCTAGTCTCCGGGAGGCCGACGGTCAGCCCCAGCATTTT
.,TRBV4-3,TRBJ2-7,CASGSNQGLEQYF,TGCGCCAGCGGATCTAACCAGGGGTTAGAGCAGTACTTC
.,TRBV7-3,TRBJ1-2,CASRVTGEGHYGYTF,TGTGCCAGCAGAGTCACTGGGGAGGGGCACTATGGCTACACCTTC
.,TRBV12-3/TRBV12-4,TRBJ2-3,CASARGDTQYF,TGTGCCAGCGCAAGGGGGGATACGCAGTATTTT
.,TRBV4-3,TRBJ2-7,CASSQDFGTRGTEQYF,TGCGCCAGCAGCCAAGATTTCGGGACAAGGGGAACCGAGCAGTACTTC
.,TRBV18,TRBJ2-3,CASSSQEVPTDTQYF,TGTGCCAGCTCCAGTCAGGAGGTACCCACAGATACGCAGTATTTT
TRBD1,TRBV7-2,TRBJ2-3,CASSQQGLPDTQYF,TGTGCCAGCAGCCAACAGGGGCTCCCAGATACGCAGTATTTT
.,TRBV28,TRBJ1-2,CASSTGDYGYTF,TGTGCCAGCAGCACGGGAGACTATGGCTACACCTTC
.,TRBV2,TRBJ1-1,CASTSEGGSPTEAFF,TGTGCCAGCACCTCAGAGGGGGGGTCCCCCACTGAAGCTTTCTTT
TRBD2,TRBV2,TRBJ2-7,CATRVASGSYEQYF,TGTGCCACCAGGGTGGCTAGCGGGAGTTACGAGCAGTACTTC
.,TRBV6-5,TRBJ2-5,CASSYRGVQETQYF,TGTGCCAGCAGTTACCGGGGAGTCCAAGAGACCCAGTACTTC
.,TRBV7-2,TRBJ2-3,CASSLASITSTDTQYF,TGTGCCAGCAGCTTAGCTTCGATAACTAGCACAGATACGCAGTATTTT
TRBD1,TRBV11-2,TRBJ2-5,CASRTNRGSQETQYF,TGTGCCAGCAGGACAAACAGGGGGTCCCAAGAGACCCAGTACTTC
TRBD1,TRBV6-6,TRBJ2-3,CASSGGQATDTQYF,TGTGCCAGCAGTGGGGGACAGGCTACAGATACGCAGTATTTT
.,TRBV28,TRBJ1-6,CASSWHRDNSPLHF,TGTGCCAGCAGTTGGCACAGGGATAATTCACCCCTCCACTTT
TRBD2,TRBV11-3,TRBJ2-7,CASSPGTSGTHEQYF,TGTGCCAGCAGTCCCGGGACTAGCGGGACCCACGAGCAGTACTTC
.,TRBV11-2,TRBJ2-7,CASSLGLAFAYEQYF,TGTGCCAGCAGCTTGGGCCTAGCGTTCGCCTACGAGCAGTACTTC
TRBD1,TRBV7-2,TRBJ1-2,CASSPDRPGRTGYYGYTF,TGTGCCAGCAGCCCTGACCGACCCGGAAGGACAGGATACTATGGCTACACCTTC
.,TRBV28,TRBJ2-7,CASSVGTGTSYEQYF,TGTGCCAGCAGTGTCGGAACAGGGACGTCCTACGAGCAGTACTTC
.,TRBV5-5,TRBJ1-2,CASSLADFYGYTF,TGTGCCAGCAGCTTGGCAGATTTCTATGGCTACACCTTC
.,TRBV5-8,TRBJ2-7,CASSLQIHEQYF,TGTGCCAGCAGCTTGCAGATCCACGAGCAGTACTTC
TRBD1,TRBV28,TRBJ1-2,CASSLRAGGSHGYTF,TGTGCCAGCAGTTTACGGGCAGGGGGAAGTCATGGCTACACCTTC
TRBD2,TRBV6-6,TRBJ2-7,CASSRTSDSYEQYF,TGTGCCAGCAGTAGGACTAGCGACTCCTACGAGCAGTACTTC
TRBD1,TRBV5-1,TRBJ2-7,CASSLAGQGANEQYF,TGCGCCAGCAGCTTGGCGGGACAGGGTGCTAACGAGCAGTACTTC
TRBD2,TRBV27,TRBJ2-3,CASSSGLGDTQYF,TGTGCCAGCAGTTCAGGACTAGGAGATACGCAGTATTTT